The 20 T cell receptor beta chains below come from one sample, sequenced in a study of T-cell reconstitution after alpha-beta-depleted transplantation in children. Construction of the TCRbeta library involved unique molecular identifiers. TCRdb independently ran MiXCR on the PCR reads; one entry per CDR3 protein. The sample comprises 350,000 to 400,000 distinct CDR3 sequences, 20% of which are singletons, and 3.8% rests with the top ten. The sample was PBMCs from the stem cell graft donor, taken from the stem cell graft. Receptors originate from a human donor who donated a stem cell graft to a child with acute myeloid leukemia.

The sample holds a few counts of this clonotype. This chain joins TRBV6-4 and TRBJ2-3, with 11 bases matching TRBD2. CDR1 and CDR2 (germline): MRHNA, SNTAGT. V lost 5 bases, J lost 6 bases, and 7 bases stayed unmatched. CDR3 size: 15 residues. The DNA for the CDR3 is TGTGCCAGCAGTCGTACTAGCGGGAGTTCCGATACGCAGTATTTT. It codes for CASSRTSGSSDTQYF.

The rearrangement joins TRBV3-1 to TRBJ2-5, with TRBD2 identical over 9 bases. The CDR3 is made up of 15 amino acids. Germline V CDR1 and CDR2: LGHDT, YNNKEL (reference sequence). The V gene end was trimmed by 0 bases and the J gene end by 12 bases; junction bases not matched to a gene: 11. The CDR3 region is CASSQDSTSGRDEYF. In nucleotides, the CDR3 is TGTGCCAGCAGCCAAGATTCAACTAGCGGGCGAGATGAGTACTTC.

The chain uses TRBV6-5 and TRBJ1-1; maybe TRBD1 (5 bases). This CDR3 contains 17 residues. CDR1 and CDR2 from the germline V gene are MNHEY and SVGAGI. The V gene lost 0 bases and the J gene lost 1 base, with 15 bases spanning the gap. The CDR3 DNA sequence: TGTGCCAGCAGTTACTCGGGGGGAGCCGAGGGGAACACTGAAGCTTTCTTT. Its translation: CASSYSGGAEGNTEAFF.

The rearrangement links TRBV7-9 to TRBJ2-3; 11 positions match TRBD2. J gave up 6 bases and V 1 base, and 6 bases lay outside the gene matches. CDR1 is SEHNR and CDR2 is FQNEAQ in the germline V gene (reference sequence). The CDR3 has 16 amino acids. The CDR3 DNA reads as TGTGCCAGCAGCTTAGGAACTAGCGGGGGCTTGGATACGCAGTATTTT. Protein product: CASSLGTSGGLDTQYF.

At least ten counts were recorded for this clonotype. An end of the junction differs from the germline gene, which may be a read error. The V gene is TRBV11-3, the J gene TRBJ2-1, with D perhaps TRBD2 (5 bases). CDR1 and CDR2 (germline): SGHNT, YENEEA. This CDR3 is 15 amino acids long. The CDR3 DNA reads TGCGCCAGCAGCTTCGGAGGTAGCTCCTACAATGAGCAGTTCTTC. Translating gives CASSFGGSSYNEQFF.

At least ten counts were recorded for this clonotype. The rearrangement joins TRBV5-1 to TRBJ2-1; D not certain. The CDR3 is 11 residues long. Per germline, CDR1 SGHRS and CDR2 YFSETQ. The germline V and J ends were trimmed by 4 bases and 10 bases, with 9 bases remaining between them. Here the CDR3 DNA reads TGCGCCAGCAGCAGATCGAGCGAGCAGTTCTTC. This encodes CASSRSSEQFF.

V is TRBV12-3 or TRBV12-4 and J is TRBJ2-2; maybe TRBD2 (5 bases). V was pared by 3 bases and J by 0 bases, with 11 bases between. This CDR3 spans 16 amino acids. CDR3 sequence reads: CASSLEPGSNTGELFF. CDR3 in DNA: TGTGCCAGCAGTTTGGAGCCGGGGTCGAACACCGGGGAGCTGTTTTTT.

The sample holds a few counts of this clonotype. The gene calls are TRBV6-1 and TRBJ2-1; D call uncertain. Germline CDR1 MNHNS, CDR2 SASEGT. The CDR3 consists of 13 residues. V was pared by 6 bases and J by 3 bases, with 9 bases between. This CDR3 reads CASRVRGYNEQFF. The CDR3 DNA sequence: TGTGCCAGCAGAGTCCGCGGCTACAATGAGCAGTTCTTC.

The chain combines TRBV3-1 with TRBJ2-1, with 9 bases that match TRBD1. Germline V gene lookup returns CDR1 LGHDT and CDR2 YNNKEL (reference sequence). Trimming took 4 bases from V and 9 from J; bases not matched to a gene: 10. The CDR3 runs 15 residues. CDR3 DNA: TGTGCCAGCAGCCTCCCGGGACAGGGATGGGGTGAGCAGTTCTTC. Its translation is CASSLPGQGWGEQFF.

The chain links TRBV7-2 to TRBJ2-5; the D is unclear. V lost 3 bases, J lost 4 bases, and 15 bases lay in between. Germline V gives CDR1 SGHTA, CDR2 FQGNSA. This CDR3 comprises 15 residues. The CDR3 nucleotides read TGTGCCAGCAGCTTCTCGGTGACGGTTGCAGAGACCCAGTACTTC. This encodes CASSFSVTVAETQYF.

Ten or more counts support this clonotype. The chain is built from TRBV20-1 and TRBJ1-6; D is unclear. The CDR3 runs to 15 residues. V was cut by 1 base and J by 0 bases, with 7 bases left in between. CDR1 is DFQATT, CDR2 SNEGSKA, per germline (reference sequence). The chain's CDR3 is CSARGTSSYNSPLHF. The CDR3 DNA reads as TGCAGTGCTAGAGGGACGAGCTCCTATAATTCACCCCTCCACTTT.

This clonotype was counted a few times. The rearrangement joins TRBV12-3 or TRBV12-4 to TRBJ2-7; maybe TRBD2 (7 bases). Trimming took 5 bases from V and 0 from J, leaving 14 bases between them. The CDR3 spans 15 residues. CDR3 in amino acids: CASSPRGAGSYEQYF. CDR3 coding DNA: TGTGCCAGCAGTCCCCGGGGGGCCGGCTCCTACGAGCAGTACTTC.

This clonotype was seen a few times. This chain joins TRBV20-1 and TRBJ1-5, with no clear D. The CDR3 is 15 amino acids. V lost 3 bases and J 4 bases, leaving 16 bases between the germline ends. Germline V gene lookup returns CDR1 DFQATT and CDR2 SNEGSKA (reference sequence). The CDR3, as DNA: TGCAGTGCTAGTTCCGGGCCTATATTGAATCAGCCCCAGCATTTT. Translated, it gives CSASSGPILNQPQHF.

This clonotype was seen a few times. The gene calls are TRBV29-1 and TRBJ2-1; 15 positions match TRBD2. Germline assignment: CDR1 SQVTM and CDR2 ANQGSEA. The CDR3 has 16 residues. J lost 5 bases, V lost 4 bases, and 6 bases had no gene match. CDR3 coding DNA: TGCAGCGTTGCCCCGGGACTAGCGGGAGGTAACAATGAGCAGTTCTTC. It yields the protein CSVAPGLAGGNNEQFF.

This chain connects TRBV9 to TRBJ2-3; D is unclear. V was pared by 4 bases and J by 6 bases, with 12 bases between. Germline V gene sequence: CDR1 SGDLS, CDR2 YYNGEE. CDR3 size: 13 residues. The CDR3 DNA is TGTGCCAGCAGCCCTCAACTCGAGGATACGCAGTATTTT. Translation: CASSPQLEDTQYF.

The chain carries TRBV24-1 and TRBJ2-5; 8 bases fit TRBD1. This CDR3 region has 16 residues. Trimming took 2 bases from V and 5 from J; bases not matched to a gene: 9. Germline V gene sequence: CDR1 KGHDR, CDR2 SFDVKD. CDR3 in amino acids: CATSDSFQGARETQYF. In DNA, the CDR3 is TGTGCCACCAGTGATTCATTCCAGGGGGCGCGGGAGACCCAGTACTTC.

This clonotype was detected a few times. The rearrangement uses TRBV24-1 and TRBJ1-1; no definite D call. CDR1 and CDR2 (germline): KGHDR, SFDVKD. V was trimmed by 5 bases and J by 3 bases, leaving 9 bases between them. The CDR3 totals 13 residues. The CDR3 DNA reads TGTGCCACCAGTGTTGAGGGATACACTGAAGCTTTCTTT. This translates into CATSVEGYTEAFF.

This rearrangement joins TRBV12-3 or TRBV12-4 to TRBJ1-2; TRBD1 aligns across 7 bases. Unmatched junction bases numbered 4, after V lost 4 bases and J lost 2 bases. This CDR3 spans 14 amino acids. The CDR3 loop reads CASSYRGGNYGYTF. CDR3 in DNA: TGTGCCAGCAGTTACAGGGGAGGGAACTATGGCTACACCTTC.

The chain recombines TRBV21-1 with TRBJ2-7. TRBV21-1 is labeled a pseudogene. CDR3 length: 13 residues. CDR3 nucleotides: TGTGCCAGCAGCAAAGCTGGGGAACACGAGCAGTACTTC. Its protein product is CASSKAGEHEQYF.

This rearrangement joins TRBV7-9 to TRBJ2-3; D remains unclear. Germline V gives CDR1 SEHNR, CDR2 FQNEAQ (reference sequence). The V end lost 3 bases, the J end lost 2 bases, and 15 bases lay between the germline ends. This CDR3 contains 16 residues. The chain's CDR3 is CASSLQTWASTDTQYF. The CDR3 DNA reads TGTGCCAGCAGCTTGCAGACCTGGGCCTCCACAGATACGCAGTATTTT.